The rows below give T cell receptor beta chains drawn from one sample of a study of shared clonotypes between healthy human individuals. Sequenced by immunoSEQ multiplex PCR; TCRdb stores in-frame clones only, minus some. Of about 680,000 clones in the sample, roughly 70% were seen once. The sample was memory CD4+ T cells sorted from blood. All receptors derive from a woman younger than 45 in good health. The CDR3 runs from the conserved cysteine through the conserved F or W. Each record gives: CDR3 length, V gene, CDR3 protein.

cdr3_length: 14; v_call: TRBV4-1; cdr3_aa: CASSPTGGNTEAFF
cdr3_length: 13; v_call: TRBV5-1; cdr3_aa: CASSSGGDNEQFF
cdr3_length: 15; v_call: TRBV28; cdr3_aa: CASSLNGATNEKLFF
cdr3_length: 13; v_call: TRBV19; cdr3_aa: CASSIDRLYGYTF
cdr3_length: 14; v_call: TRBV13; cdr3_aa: CASSLLAGESKQYF
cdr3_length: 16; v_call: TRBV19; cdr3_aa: CASSIALGLVKNIQYF
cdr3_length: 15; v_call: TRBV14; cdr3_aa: CASSQAPGLRETQYF
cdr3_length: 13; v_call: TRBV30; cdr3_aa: CAWSKGNNSPLHF
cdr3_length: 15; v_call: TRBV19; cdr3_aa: CASSPRNPSGDTQYF
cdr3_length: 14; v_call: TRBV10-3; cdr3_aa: CAIKRGTSSDEQYF
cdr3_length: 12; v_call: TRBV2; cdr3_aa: CASSRAQETQYF
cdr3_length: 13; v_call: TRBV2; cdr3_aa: CASLPVFGTEAFF
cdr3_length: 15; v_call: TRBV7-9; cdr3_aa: CASSGTSGSLGIQFF
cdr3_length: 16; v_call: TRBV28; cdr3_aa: CASRDRGRGSSYEQYF
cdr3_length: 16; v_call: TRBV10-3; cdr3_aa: CAISPLTGGGSGELFF
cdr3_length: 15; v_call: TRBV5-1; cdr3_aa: CASSLDSQGHYGYTF
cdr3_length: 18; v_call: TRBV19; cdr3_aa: CASSGTGVFAGGSHEQFF
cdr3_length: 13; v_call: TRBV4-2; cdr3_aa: CASSQGSREKLFF
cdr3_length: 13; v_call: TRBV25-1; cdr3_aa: CASSEVGWETQYF